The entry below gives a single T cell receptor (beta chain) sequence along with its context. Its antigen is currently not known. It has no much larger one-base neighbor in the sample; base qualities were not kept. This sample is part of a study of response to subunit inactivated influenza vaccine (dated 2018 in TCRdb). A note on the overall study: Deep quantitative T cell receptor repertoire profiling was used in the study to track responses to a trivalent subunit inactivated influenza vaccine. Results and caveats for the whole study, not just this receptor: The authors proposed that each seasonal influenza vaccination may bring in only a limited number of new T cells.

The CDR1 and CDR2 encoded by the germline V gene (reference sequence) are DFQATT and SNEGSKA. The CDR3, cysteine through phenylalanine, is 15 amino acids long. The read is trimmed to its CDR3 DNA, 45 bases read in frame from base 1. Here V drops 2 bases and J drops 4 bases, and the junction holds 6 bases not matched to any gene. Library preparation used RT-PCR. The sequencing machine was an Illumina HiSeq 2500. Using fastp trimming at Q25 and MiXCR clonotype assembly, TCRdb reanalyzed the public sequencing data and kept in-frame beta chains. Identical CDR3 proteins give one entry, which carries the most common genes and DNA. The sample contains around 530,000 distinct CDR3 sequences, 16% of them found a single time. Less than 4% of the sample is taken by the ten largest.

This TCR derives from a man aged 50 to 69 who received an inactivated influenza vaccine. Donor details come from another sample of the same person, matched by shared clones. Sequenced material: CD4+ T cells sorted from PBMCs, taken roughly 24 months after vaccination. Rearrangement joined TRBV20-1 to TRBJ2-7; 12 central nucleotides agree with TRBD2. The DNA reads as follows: TGCAGTGCTAGATTGACTAGCGGGGGAACGTACGAGCAGTACTTC. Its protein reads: CSARLTSGGTYEQYF.